What follows describes a single T cell receptor (beta chain). Its antigen is undetermined. Libraries were prepared by immunoSEQ multiplex PCR; TCRdb keeps only in-frame clonotypes and omits some of them. The sample includes more than 120,000 clones, around 87% of them seen just once. The sample belongs to a study of cytomegalovirus exposure and HLA in healthy donors. Overall study: Later analysis reported that the 130 or so validation repertoires shared the platform of the approximately 620 first-cohort repertoires.

The V segment lost 2 bases and the J segment 5 bases; nucleotides outside the gene matches: 18. Germline CDR1 is KGHSH and CDR2 is LQKENI. The CDR3 contains 20 residues. Findings and limits, study-wide: Associated with cytomegalovirus, according to the listing, were 150 to 200 TCR beta chains. A subsequent analysis found that TCR clusters from the first cohort also tended to co-occur in the roughly 120 validation repertoires, with around 94% of cluster scores above 0. A classifier reportedly called cytomegalovirus status with high sensitivity and specificity.

The receptor's source is a man aged 18 to 35 in good health and CMV-seropositive. The sequencing sample was made of PBMCs. The rearrangement links TRBV18 to TRBJ1-6; 7 bases fit TRBD1. CDR3 bases: TGTGCCAGCTCACCAAAATCCTCTCAACTTAGGGGGCAAAATAATTCACCCCTCCACTTT. Encoded protein: CASSPKSSQLRGQNNSPLHF.